Listed here are 10 T cell receptor beta chains from one sample, sequenced in a study of early T cells in non-severe SARS-CoV-2 infection. TCRdb re-called the 5' RACE reads through MiXCR, storing one row per CDR3 protein. The sample lists tens of thousands of distinct CDR3 sequences, around 5.2% occurring once. The sample consisted of whole blood. These TCRs come from an adult who was a healthcare worker with PCR-confirmed SARS-CoV-2 infection or an uninfected control (not recorded which).

This clonotype was detected many times. In DNA form, the CDR3 reads TGCGCCAGCAGCAGAGAGACCTATAATTCACCCCTCCACTTT. Amino acids: CASSRETYNSPLHF. The genes are TRBV5-1 and TRBJ1-6; D is uncertain. Germline CDR1 reads SGHRS; CDR2 reads YFSETQ. Trimming took off 4 bases at V and 2 bases at J, with 7 bases between the two ends. The CDR3 totals 14 residues.

Regarding this clonotype: A much larger clone is a single base away; this may be a read error. The rearrangement uses TRBV11-2 and TRBJ1-3; D remains ambiguous. The CDR3 is made up of 16 amino acids. CDR1 is SGHAT and CDR2 is FQNNGV in the germline V gene. The CDR3 loop reads CVSSLWAEGSENTIYF. Here the CDR3 DNA reads TGTGTCAGCAGCTTATGGGCAGAGGGATCTGAAAACACCATATATTTT.

This clonotype was counted many times. The gene calls are TRBV13 and TRBJ1-1; D is unclear. Trimming took 5 bases from V and 8 from J, leaving 6 bases between them. There are 10 residues in the CDR3. CDR1 is PRHDT and CDR2 is FYEKMQ in the germline V gene (reference sequence). The CDR3 DNA follows: TGTGCCAGCAGCCCAGGAGAAGCTTTCTTT. This gives the protein CASSPGEAFF. Looking up the rest from reference TRBV13 and TRBJ1-1 gives the full variable domain: AAGVIQSPRHLIKEKRETATLKCYPIPRHDTVYWYQQGPGQDPQFLISFYEKMQSDKGSIPDRFSAQQFSDYHSELNMSSLELGDSALYFCASSPGEAFFGQGTRLTVV.

This clonotype was recorded at least ten times. The chain has TRBV12-3 or TRBV12-4 and TRBJ2-7; 7 positions agree with TRBD2. The CDR3 covers 13 residues. V gave up 4 bases and J gave up 3 bases; unmatched junction bases: 3. CDR3 DNA sequence: TGTGCCAGCAGTTCCCCTAGCGGCTACGAGCAGTACTTC. Its protein is CASSSPSGYEQYF.

This clonotype was seen more than once but under ten times. This rearrangement joins TRBV12-3 or TRBV12-4 to TRBJ1-5; the match to TRBD1 covers 7 bases. J gave up 1 base and V 5 bases, and 5 bases lay outside the gene matches. CDR3 length: 15 amino acids. The chain's CDR3 is CASSRQGGSNQPQHF. For the CDR3, the DNA is TGTGCCAGCAGTCGACAGGGAGGGAGCAATCAGCCCCAGCATTTT.

This clonotype turned up a few times. The V call is TRBV27, the J call TRBJ1-1, with D hard to call. This CDR3 region has 16 residues. Per germline, CDR1 MNHEY and CDR2 SMNVEV (reference sequence). Trimming left V 3 bases short and J 0 bases short, with 14 bases between. DNA for the CDR3: TGTGCCAGCAGTTTGTACTTCGGCACCATGAACACTGAAGCTTTCTTT. Its translation is CASSLYFGTMNTEAFF.

This clonotype was recorded many times. The rearrangement links TRBV6-5 to TRBJ2-1; 8 bases align to TRBD1. The CDR3 sequence is 12 residues long. Germline values: CDR1 MNHEY, CDR2 SVGAGI. V trimming: 8 bases; J trimming: 7 bases; junction bases outside the gene matches: 4. CDR3: CASQGADNEQFF. CDR3 coding DNA: TGTGCCAGCCAGGGGGCCGATAATGAGCAGTTCTTC.

This clonotype occurred many times. The chain uses TRBV7-2 and TRBJ1-2; TRBD1 matches at 7 bases. CDR3 length: 14 residues. CDR1 is SGHTA, CDR2 FQGNSA, per germline. Trimming at V came to 4 bases and at J to 4 bases, leaving 6 bases not matched to a gene. CDR3 coding DNA: TGTGCCAGCAGCTCCGGACAGGAGATCTATGGCTACACCTTC. Its protein product is CASSSGQEIYGYTF.

In its sample, this clonotype was seen many times. The V call is TRBV11-3, the J call TRBJ1-1; D is unresolved. This CDR3 has 13 residues. V dropped 0 bases and J dropped 3 bases, with 5 bases sitting between them. CDR1 and CDR2 from the germline V gene are SGHNT and YENEEA. This CDR3 reads CASSLEPYTEAFF. CDR3 nucleotide sequence: TGTGCCAGCAGCTTAGAGCCGTACACTGAAGCTTTCTTT. Full variable domain (remainder filled in from reference TRBV11-3 and TRBJ1-1): EAGVVQSPRYKIIEKKQPVAFWCNPISGHNTLYWYLQNLGQGPELLIRYENEEAVDDSQLPKDRFSAERLKGVDSTLKIQPAELGDSAVYLCASSLEPYTEAFFGQGTRLTVV.

The chain couples TRBV20-1 to TRBJ1-5, with 11 bases identical to TRBD1. CDR3 length: 15 residues. The V and J ends lost 6 bases and 5 bases, in that order; junction bases with no gene match: 9. Per the germline V gene, CDR1 is DFQATT and CDR2 is SNEGSKA (reference sequence). In DNA form, the CDR3 reads TGCAGTGCCCGACCGGGACAGGGGGTCCATCAGCCCCAGCATTTT. Protein product: CSARPGQGVHQPQHF.